This T cell receptor (beta chain) was identified during a study of cytomegalovirus exposure and HLA in healthy donors. Germline CDR1 and CDR2: LGHNA and YSLEER. The CDR3 is 17 amino acids. Trimming cost V 0 bases and J 2 bases, with 16 bases left between them. The PCR had 60 Vbeta and 13 Jbeta primers. Method: immunoSEQ multiplex PCR; TCRdb's copy keeps in-frame clones and lacks some. The profile covers more than 95,000 clones, with less than 80% appearing a single time and 1% to 1.5% taken by the ten largest. General study points: A missense DCLRE1C variant was associated with V- and J-gene trimming of TCR beta chains in a later analysis, and an independent cohort replicated the association. It was fewer than 200 TCR beta chains that were listed as cytomegalovirus-associated.

Comments on this clone: Its target is unknown.

The sequence derives from a young man in good health and CMV-seronegative. Material for sequencing was PBMCs. The chain links TRBV4-3 to TRBJ1-1; unclear D gene. The CDR3 loop is CASSQDDKVGLNTEAFF. CDR3 DNA: TGCGCCAGCAGCCAAGATGACAAGGTTGGGCTAAACACTGAAGCTTTCTTT.